The next 26 T cell receptor beta chains were all read from a single sample in a study of post-analysis software for immune sequencing data. Study outcomes and limitations: TRBV5-6, TRBV5-1 and TRBV20-1 belonged to a set of a handful of TRBV segments that were more frequent in patients than controls.

Unique molecular identifiers were built into the TCR beta cDNA libraries. TCRdb re-called the PCR reads through MiXCR, storing one row per CDR3 protein. The repertoire holds a few hundred thousand distinct CDR3 sequences, with less than 40% as singletons. Their antigen targets remain unknown. Sample: blood. The receptors originated from a girl between 5 and 17 years old with multiple sclerosis.

The table lists this clonotype with a few counts. Germline is not matched at one junction end, which may reflect a read error. The rearrangement uses TRBV5-1 and TRBJ2-5; 13 nucleotides agree with TRBD2. The J call may be in error: the DNA end matches TRBJ2-7 better. Germline CDR1 SGHRS, CDR2 YFSETQ. This CDR3 region has 17 residues. In nucleotides, the CDR3 is TGCGCCGGCAGCGCGGGGACTAGCGGGGCTTTTCCCTACGAGCAGTACTTC. It translates to CAGSAGTSGAFPYEQYF.

On this clonotype itself: A clone one base away is much larger, so this may be a read error. The chain joins TRBV5-6 to TRBJ1-2; tentative D call: TRBD1 (5 bases). In germline, CDR1 is SGHDT, CDR2 YYEEEE. There are 13 residues in the CDR3. V lost 3 bases to trimming and J lost 5 bases, with 11 bases between them. The CDR3 protein is CASSSDILYGYTF. The CDR3 DNA reads TGTGCCAGCAGCTCGGACATTCTTTATGGCTACACCTTC.

The rearrangement uses TRBV12-3 or TRBV12-4 and TRBJ2-4; possibly TRBD2 for D (6 bases). Deletions cut 6 bases from V and 8 bases from J, with 20 bases between. The CDR3 totals 15 residues. In nucleotides, the CDR3 is TGTGCCAGCAGCGTACGCGGGACCCCGGAGGACATTCAGTACTTC. Protein sequence: CASSVRGTPEDIQYF.

The V gene is TRBV10-2, the J gene TRBJ1-2, with D perhaps matching TRBD1 (6 bases). Trimming cost V 6 bases and J 1 base, with 12 bases left between them. CDR1 and CDR2 (germline): WSHSY, SAAADI. The CDR3 is 14 amino acids. In DNA, the CDR3 is TGCGCCAGCAGCCGGGACAACTTTAACTATGGCTACACCTTC. This translates into CASSRDNFNYGYTF.

The chain employs TRBV7-3 and TRBJ2-7, with 8 bases matching TRBD1. This CDR3 region has 18 residues. Germline V CDR1 and CDR2: SGHTA, FQGTGA. The ends lost 5 bases at V and 2 bases at J; junction bases unmatched: 17. CDR3 nucleotides: TGTGCCAGCAGCCCCACAACCCTTTGGACAGGGAGGACCTACGAGCAGTACTTC. It encodes CASSPTTLWTGRTYEQYF. The complete variable domain, with remaining parts taken from reference TRBV7-3 and TRBJ2-7, reads GAGVSQTPSNKVTEKGKYVELRCDPISGHTALYWYRQSLGQGPEFLIYFQGTGAADDSGLPNDRFFAVRPEGSVSTLKIQRTERGDSAVYLCASSPTTLWTGRTYEQYFGPGTRLTVT.

This clonotype was picked up a small number of times. The rearrangement joins TRBV27 to TRBJ1-2; 10 bases match TRBD1. The CDR3 sequence is 14 residues long. V lost 9 bases and J lost 5; bases outside the gene matches: 9. Germline V gives CDR1 MNHEY, CDR2 SMNVEV (reference sequence). CDR3: CASRPPGQGYGYTF. Written as DNA, the CDR3 is TGTGCCAGTAGACCCCCGGGACAGGGGTATGGCTACACCTTC.

This chain uses TRBV5-1 with TRBJ2-5, with 7 bases fitting TRBD1. Germline loops: CDR1 SGHRS, CDR2 YFSETQ. The CDR3 runs to 15 residues. The V gene end was trimmed by 0 bases and the J gene end by 3 bases; junction bases not matched to a gene: 5. The CDR3 sequence: CASSLGGQSKETQYF. CDR3 nucleotide sequence: TGCGCCAGCAGCTTGGGGGGACAGTCGAAAGAGACCCAGTACTTC. Variable domain in full (rest from reference TRBV5-1 and TRBJ2-5): KAGVTQTPRYLIKTRGQQVTLSCSPISGHRSVSWYQQTPGQGLQFLFEYFSETQRNKGNFPGRFSGRQFSNSRSEMNVSTLELGDSALYLCASSLGGQSKETQYFGPGTRLLVL.

This clonotype was seen more than once but under ten times. The V gene is TRBV12-3 or TRBV12-4, the J gene TRBJ2-7; perhaps TRBD1 as D (6 bases). V gave up 6 bases and J gave up 6 bases, with 18 bases separating them. There are 14 residues in the CDR3. The CDR3 nucleotides are TGTGCCAGCAGGCGGGCGGGTCAGGGGATCGAGCAGTACTTC. Translation: CASRRAGQGIEQYF.

The rearrangement uses TRBV20-1 and TRBJ2-1, with a tentative D call TRBD2 (5 bases). The CDR3 spans 14 residues. Germline lookup yields CDR1 DFQATT and CDR2 SNEGSKA (reference sequence). The CDR3 DNA reads as TGCAGCGCTTTACATGGGCTAGCTTACAATGAGCAGTTCTTC. The encoded protein is CSALHGLAYNEQFF.

This clonotype was seen a single time. Its ends do not fully match the called genes, so a read error is possible. V usage is TRBV20-1 and J usage is TRBJ2-2; no definite D call. This CDR3 spans 13 amino acids. Germline lookup yields CDR1 DFQATT and CDR2 SNEGSKA (reference sequence). CDR3 sequence reads: CSAREANTGELFF. As DNA, the CDR3 is TGCAGTGCTCGAGAAGCGAACACCGGGGAGCTGTTTTTT.

This clonotype was counted ten times or more. The chain links TRBV6-6 to TRBJ1-2; 9 positions match TRBD1. J gave up 4 bases and V 6 bases, and 6 bases lay outside the gene matches. The germline gives CDR1 MNHNY, CDR2 SVGAGI (reference sequence). This CDR3 spans 14 amino acids. The CDR3 protein is CASRDGTGSYGYTF. In DNA, the CDR3 is TGTGCCAGCAGAGACGGGACAGGGAGCTATGGCTACACCTTC.

On this clonotype itself: A junction end diverges from the germline sequence, so it may reflect a read error. The chain links TRBV20-1 to TRBJ2-4; D may be TRBD2 (5 bases). This CDR3 is 11 amino acids long. Germline values: CDR1 DFQATT, CDR2 SNEGSKA (reference sequence). CDR3 nucleotides: TGCAGTACTAGTTTCGGGGACATTCAGTACTTC. Residues: CSTSFGDIQYF.

In its sample, this clonotype was seen many times. One end of the junction fails to match germline, which may point to a read error. The chain uses TRBV10-3 and TRBJ2-5; TRBD1 matches 8 bases. Germline CDR1 and CDR2: ENHRY and SYGVKD. The CDR3 sequence is 16 residues long. DNA for the CDR3: TGTGCCACCAGTGACACCAACAGGGGGTACCAAGAGACCCAGTACTTC. Its protein product is CATSDTNRGYQETQYF.

V usage is TRBV25-1 and J usage is TRBJ2-6; D is uncertain. Germline lookup yields CDR1 MGHDK and CDR2 SYGVNS. The V and J ends lost 4 bases and 0 bases respectively, with 4 bases between them. The CDR3 extends over 14 amino acids. The CDR3 is CASSASSGANVLTF. The CDR3 nucleotides are TGTGCCAGCAGTGCCAGCTCTGGGGCCAACGTCCTGACTTTC.

CDR3 in DNA: TGCGCCAGCAGCATAGACAGGACTACTGAAGCTTTCTTT. This encodes CASSIDRTTEAFF. V is TRBV5-1 and J is TRBJ1-1; the D gene is possibly TRBD1 (6 bases). This CDR3 spans 13 amino acids. With 4 bases removed from V and 5 bases from J, the gap between germline ends came to 12 bases. Germline CDR1 is SGHRS and CDR2 is YFSETQ.

Details on this clonotype: An end of the junction does not agree with germline; a read error may underlie this. The rearrangement joins TRBV7-3 to TRBJ2-2; D perhaps matches TRBD2 (5 bases). Germline CDR1 is SGHTA and CDR2 is FQGTGA. This CDR3 region has 15 residues. In DNA, the CDR3 is TGTGCCAGCAGTGAGAGAGGGCCGAACACCGGGGAGCTGTGTTTT. It yields the protein CASSERGPNTGELCF.

This chain connects TRBV6-5 to TRBJ2-1; D is unclear. The CDR3 covers 14 residues. V lost 2 bases and J lost 8, with 13 bases in between. Germline-derived CDR1 and CDR2 are MNHEY and SVGAGI. CDR3 in DNA: TGTGCCAGCAGTTACCCTGGTAGAAATCATGAGCAGTTCTTC. This translates into CASSYPGRNHEQFF.

The chain couples TRBV7-6 to TRBJ1-3; TRBD1 is a possible D gene (6 bases). CDR1 is SGHVS and CDR2 is FNYEAQ in the germline V gene. V was clipped by 8 bases and J by 9 bases, with 23 bases between them. The CDR3 sequence is 15 residues long. DNA for the CDR3: TGTGCCAGCTCCCCTATTTTGGGACACGTCGGCACCATATATTTT. Its protein is CASSPILGHVGTIYF. Full variable domain (missing parts from reference TRBV7-6 and TRBJ1-3): GAGVSQSPRYKVTKRGQDVALRCDPISGHVSLYWYRQALGQGPEFLTYFNYEAQQDKSGLPNDRFSAERPEGSISTLTIQRTEQRDSAMYRCASSPILGHVGTIYFGEGSWLTVV.

J is TRBJ2-5 and V is TRBV29-1, with D unclear. TRBJ2-7 matches the DNA end more closely, so the J call is doubtful. CDR3 size: 12 residues. Germline loops: CDR1 SQVTM, CDR2 ANQGSEA. The chain's CDR3 is CSGLDLAAEQYF. Written as DNA, the CDR3 is TGCAGCGGGCTAGATCTCGCCGCCGAGCAGTACTTC.

This clonotype was detected a few times. The chain is built from TRBV3-1 and TRBJ1-1; no firm D call. Germline V gene lookup returns CDR1 LGHDT and CDR2 YNNKEL (reference sequence). V gave up 3 bases and J gave up 3 bases, with 8 bases separating them. The CDR3 length is 13 residues. The CDR3 DNA follows: TGTGCCAGCAGCCACGGCCTCCACACTGAAGCTTTCTTT. It is translated as CASSHGLHTEAFF.

This clonotype was seen more than once but under ten times. The gene calls are TRBV5-5 and TRBJ2-5; no clear D gene. The CDR3 loop spans 16 amino acids. Deletions cut 1 base from V and 0 bases from J, with 13 bases between. Germline V lookup: CDR1 SGHKS, CDR2 YYEKEE (reference sequence). The DNA for the CDR3 is TGTGCCAGCAGCTTGCGGGCAAGTGTTTACCAAGAGACCCAGTACTTC. The encoded protein is CASSLRASVYQETQYF. The variable domain in full, completed from reference TRBV5-5 and TRBJ2-5, reads DAGVTQSPTHLIKTRGQQVTLRCSPISGHKSVSWYQQVLGQGPQFIFQYYEKEERGRGNFPDRFSARQFPNYSSELNVNALLLGDSALYLCASSLRASVYQETQYFGPGTRLLVL.

This clonotype was detected a few times. The V call is TRBV27, the J call TRBJ2-1; possibly TRBD2 for D (6 bases). Germline assignment: CDR1 MNHEY and CDR2 SMNVEV (reference sequence). V was clipped by 8 bases and J by 7 bases, with 18 bases between them. CDR3 length: 14 residues. The CDR3 DNA reads TGTGCCAGCGGGTGGGGCGGGGTGAAAAATGAGCAGTTCTTC. This encodes CASGWGGVKNEQFF.

A few counts support this clonotype. The genes are TRBV10-2 and TRBJ2-1; no definite D call. The germline V and J ends were trimmed by 2 bases and 2 bases, with 10 bases remaining between them. This CDR3 has 15 residues. Germline V gene lookup returns CDR1 WSHSY and CDR2 SAAADI. Written as DNA, the CDR3 is TGCGCCAGCAGTGAGGGGTTCATTGCCTACAATGAGCAGTTCTTC. This translates into CASSEGFIAYNEQFF.

V usage is TRBV12-3 or TRBV12-4 and J usage is TRBJ1-5, with 8 nucleotides matching TRBD1. The CDR3 runs 15 residues. V lost 5 bases and J lost 5; bases outside the gene matches: 8. Here the CDR3 DNA reads TGTGCCAGCAGTCCAGACAGGGGAAGGGATCAGCCCCAGCATTTT. Translated: CASSPDRGRDQPQHF.

The J gene is TRBJ2-2, the V gene TRBV7-2; maybe TRBD2 (5 bases). The V end lost 5 bases, the J end lost 9 bases, and 10 bases lay between the germline ends. This CDR3 spans 12 amino acids. Germline loops: CDR1 SGHTA, CDR2 FQGNSA. Here the CDR3 reads CASSPPGRELFF. In DNA, the CDR3 is TGTGCCAGCAGCCCACCCGGGAGGGAGCTGTTTTTT.

A few counts support this clonotype. The V gene is TRBV6-6, the J gene TRBJ2-1; 11 nucleotides match TRBD1. CDR3 size: 17 residues. The ends lost 10 bases at V and 0 bases at J; junction bases unmatched: 11. CDR1 is MNHNY and CDR2 is SVGAGI in the germline V gene (reference sequence). CDR3 region: CATGRTGGFSSYNEQFF. The CDR3 nucleotides are TGTGCCACCGGACGGACAGGGGGCTTTAGCTCCTACAATGAGCAGTTCTTC.